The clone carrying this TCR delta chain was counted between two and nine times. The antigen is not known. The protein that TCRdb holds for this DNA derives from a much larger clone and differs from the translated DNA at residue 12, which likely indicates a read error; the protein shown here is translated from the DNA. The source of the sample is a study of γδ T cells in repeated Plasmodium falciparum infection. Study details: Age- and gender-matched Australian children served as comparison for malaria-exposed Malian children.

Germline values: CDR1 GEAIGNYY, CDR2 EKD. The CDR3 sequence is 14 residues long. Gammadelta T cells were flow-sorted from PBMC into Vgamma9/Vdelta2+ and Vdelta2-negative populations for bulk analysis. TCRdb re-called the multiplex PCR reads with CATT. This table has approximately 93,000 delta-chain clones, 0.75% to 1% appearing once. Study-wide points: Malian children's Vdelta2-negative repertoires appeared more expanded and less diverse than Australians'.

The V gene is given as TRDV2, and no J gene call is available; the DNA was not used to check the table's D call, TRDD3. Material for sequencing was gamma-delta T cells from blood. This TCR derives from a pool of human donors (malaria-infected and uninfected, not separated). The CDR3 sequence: CACDRLGDGDKPIF. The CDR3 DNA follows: TGTGCCTGTGACAGACTGGGGGATGGTGATAAACCCATCTTT.